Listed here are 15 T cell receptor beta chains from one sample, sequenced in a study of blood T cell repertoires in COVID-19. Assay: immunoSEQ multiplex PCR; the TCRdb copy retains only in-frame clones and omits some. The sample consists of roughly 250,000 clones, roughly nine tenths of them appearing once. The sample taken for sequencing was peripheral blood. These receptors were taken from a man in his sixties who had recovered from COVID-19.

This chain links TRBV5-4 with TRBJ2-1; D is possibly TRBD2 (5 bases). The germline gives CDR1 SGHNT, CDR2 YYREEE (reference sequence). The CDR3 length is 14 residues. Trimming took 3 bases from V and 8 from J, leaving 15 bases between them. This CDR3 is CASSSRVEGDEQFF. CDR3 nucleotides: TGTGCCAGCAGCTCCCGTGTCGAGGGCGATGAGCAGTTCTTC.

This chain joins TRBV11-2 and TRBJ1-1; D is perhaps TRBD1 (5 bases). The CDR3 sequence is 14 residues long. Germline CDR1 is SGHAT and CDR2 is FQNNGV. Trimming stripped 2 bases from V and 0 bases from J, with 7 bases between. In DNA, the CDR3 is TGTGCCAGCAGCTTATCAGGGTTGAACACTGAAGCTTTCTTT. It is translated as CASSLSGLNTEAFF.

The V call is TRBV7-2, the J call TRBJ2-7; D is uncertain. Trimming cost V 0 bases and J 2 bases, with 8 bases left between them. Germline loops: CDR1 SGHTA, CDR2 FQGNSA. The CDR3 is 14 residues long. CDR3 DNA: TGTGCCAGCAGCTTAGCTCGCTCGGCCTACGAGCAGTACTTC. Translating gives CASSLARSAYEQYF.

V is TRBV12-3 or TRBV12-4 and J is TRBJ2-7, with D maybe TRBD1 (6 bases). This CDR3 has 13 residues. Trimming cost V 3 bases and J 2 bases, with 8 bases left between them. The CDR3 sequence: CASSLGAAYEQYV. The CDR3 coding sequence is TGTGCCAGCAGTTTGGGGGCCGCCTACGAGCAGTACGTC.

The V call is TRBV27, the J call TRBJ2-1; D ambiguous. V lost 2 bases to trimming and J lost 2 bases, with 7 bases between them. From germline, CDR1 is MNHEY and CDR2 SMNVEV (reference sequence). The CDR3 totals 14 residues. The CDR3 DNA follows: TGTGCCAGCAGTTTAGCGGATACCTACAATGAGCAGTTCTTC. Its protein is CASSLADTYNEQFF.

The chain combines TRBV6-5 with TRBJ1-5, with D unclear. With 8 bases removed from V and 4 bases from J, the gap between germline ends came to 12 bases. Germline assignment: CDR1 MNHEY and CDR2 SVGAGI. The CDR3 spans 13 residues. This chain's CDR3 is CASGKGRNQPQHF. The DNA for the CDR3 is TGTGCCAGCGGGAAAGGGAGAAATCAGCCCCAGCATTTT.

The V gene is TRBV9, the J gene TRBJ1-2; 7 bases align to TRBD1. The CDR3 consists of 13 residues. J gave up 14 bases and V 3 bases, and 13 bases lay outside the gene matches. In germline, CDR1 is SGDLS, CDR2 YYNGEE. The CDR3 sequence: CASSAGTAGTLTF. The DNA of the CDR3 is TGTGCCAGCAGCGCCGGGACAGCAGGAACATTAACCTTC.

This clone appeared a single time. CDR3 region: CATRGKGAGNSPLHF. CDR3 nucleotide sequence: TGTGCCACCAGGGGTAAGGGCGCGGGTAATTCACCCCTCCACTTT. The V gene is TRBV19, the J gene TRBJ1-6, with a possible D match to TRBD1 (6 bases). V lost 10 bases to trimming and J lost 6 bases, with 19 bases between them. In germline, CDR1 is LNHDA, CDR2 SQIVND (reference sequence). This CDR3 region has 15 residues.

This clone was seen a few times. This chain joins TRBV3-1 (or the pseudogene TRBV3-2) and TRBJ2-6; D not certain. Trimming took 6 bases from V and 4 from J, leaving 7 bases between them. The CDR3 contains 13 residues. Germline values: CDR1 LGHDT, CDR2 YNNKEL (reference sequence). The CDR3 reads CASRAAGANVLTF. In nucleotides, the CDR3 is TGTGCCAGCAGGGCGGCGGGGGCCAACGTCCTGACTTTC.

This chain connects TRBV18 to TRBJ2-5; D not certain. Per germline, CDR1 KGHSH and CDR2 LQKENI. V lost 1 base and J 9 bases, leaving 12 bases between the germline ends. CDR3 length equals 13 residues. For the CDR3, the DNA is TGTGCCAGCTCACCACTCCCAAGTCGGGCCCAGTACTTC. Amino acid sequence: CASSPLPSRAQYF.

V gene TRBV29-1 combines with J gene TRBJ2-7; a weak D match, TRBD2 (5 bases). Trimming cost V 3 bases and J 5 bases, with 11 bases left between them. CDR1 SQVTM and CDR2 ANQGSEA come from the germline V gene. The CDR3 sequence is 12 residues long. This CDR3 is CSVEAFGDEQYF. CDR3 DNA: TGCAGCGTTGAGGCCTTCGGGGACGAGCAGTACTTC.

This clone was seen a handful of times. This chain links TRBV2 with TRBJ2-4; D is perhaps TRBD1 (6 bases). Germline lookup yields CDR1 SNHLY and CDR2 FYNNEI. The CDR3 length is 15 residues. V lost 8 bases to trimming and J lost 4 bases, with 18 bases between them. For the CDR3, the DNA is TGTGCCAGCGCCGGGACAAACTACGGAAAAAACATTCAGTACTTC. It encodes CASAGTNYGKNIQYF.

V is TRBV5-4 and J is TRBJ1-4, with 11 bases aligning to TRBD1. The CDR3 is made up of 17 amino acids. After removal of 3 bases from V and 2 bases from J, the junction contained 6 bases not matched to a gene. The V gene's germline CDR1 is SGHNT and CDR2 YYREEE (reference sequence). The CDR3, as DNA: TGTGCCAGCAGCTCCACAGGACAGGGGGCGACTAATGAAAAACTGTTTTTT. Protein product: CASSSTGQGATNEKLFF.

CDR3 residues: CASSDATLDRVTQYF. The CDR3 nucleotides are TGTGCCAGCAGTGACGCCACACTGGACAGGGTCACGCAGTATTTT. The chain links TRBV25-1 to TRBJ2-3; TRBD1 matches 8 bases. In germline, CDR1 is MGHDK, CDR2 SYGVNS. The trim removed 3 bases at V and 9 bases at J, leaving 11 bases unmatched. The CDR3 loop spans 15 amino acids.

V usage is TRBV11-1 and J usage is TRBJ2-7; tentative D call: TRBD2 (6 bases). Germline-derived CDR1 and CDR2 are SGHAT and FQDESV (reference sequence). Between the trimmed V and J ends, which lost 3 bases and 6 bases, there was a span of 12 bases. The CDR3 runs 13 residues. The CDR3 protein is CASSFDRDFEQYV. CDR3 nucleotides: TGTGCCAGCAGCTTCGACCGGGACTTCGAGCAGTACGTC.